These 27 T cell receptor beta chains came from one sample sequenced in a study of metastatic and nonmetastatic thyroid tumors. TCRdb redid the clone calls on the PCR reads using MiXCR. The data contain approximately 31,000 clones, about 32% of them singletons. Ahead of thyroid surgery, no patient had received treatment of any kind. Sequences were obtained from blood. Receptors were obtained from a female donor with papillary thyroid cancer or a benign thyroid nodule (not recorded which). Some clones in this sample may be carry-over from other donors' samples.

For this clone: Germline is not matched at one junction end, which may reflect a read error. The chain couples TRBV20-1 to TRBJ1-2, with D possibly TRBD1 on 5 matching bases. CDR3 length equals 14 residues. In germline, CDR1 is DFQATT, CDR2 SNEGSKA (reference sequence). The CDR3 spells CSASPEGQERGFTF. CDR3 coding DNA: TGCAGTGCTAGCCCGGAGGGGCAAGAGAGAGGCTTCACCTTC.

This clone was counted ten times or more. The chain couples TRBV2 to TRBJ2-4, with TRBD1 identical over 7 bases. Trimming removed 8 bases from V and 7 bases from J; junction bases left unmatched: 5. CDR1 and CDR2 from the germline V gene are SNHLY and FYNNEI. The CDR3 is 12 residues long. The CDR3 loop reads CASGLQGNIQYF. In DNA form, the CDR3 reads TGTGCCAGCGGCTTACAGGGGAACATTCAGTACTTC.

Notes on this clone: The final CDR3 position lacks the conserved phenylalanine or tryptophan, pointing to a likely read error. This chain links TRBV15 with TRBJ1-6; possible D gene TRBD1, 5 bases. Germline V lookup: CDR1 LNHNV, CDR2 YYDKDF (reference sequence). This CDR3 comprises 18 residues. The CDR3 spells CATTRDETCKGINSPLHC. CDR3 DNA sequence: TGTGCCACCACCAGAGATGAGACCTGCAAGGGGATAAATTCACCCCTCCACTGT.

This clone was observed at least ten times. The CDR3 spells CASSPPTGENSPLHF. The DNA of the CDR3 is TGTGCCAGCAGCCCCCCGACAGGGGAGAATTCACCCCTCCACTTT. The chain is built from TRBV5-4 and TRBJ1-6; 8 positions agree with TRBD1. The CDR3 loop spans 15 amino acids. The V and J ends lost 4 bases and 7 bases, in that order; junction bases with no gene match: 7. CDR1 SGHNT and CDR2 YYREEE come from the germline V gene (reference sequence).

This clone was recorded at least ten times. This same CDR3 is encoded by further DNA sequences in the sample. The chain employs TRBV6-2 or TRBV6-3 and TRBJ2-2; 9 bases align to TRBD1. Trimming at V came to 8 bases and at J to 3 bases, leaving 7 bases not matched to a gene. From germline, CDR1 is MNHEY and CDR2 SVGEGT. The CDR3 totals 15 residues. In DNA, the CDR3 is TGTGCCAGCCGGGCGGGACAGGGTGACACCGGGGAGCTGTTTTTT. This encodes CASRAGQGDTGELFF.

This clone was detected many times. The rearrangement joins TRBV2 to TRBJ1-2; D remains unclear. The germline V and J ends were trimmed by 3 bases and 6 bases, with 11 bases remaining between them. In germline, CDR1 is SNHLY, CDR2 FYNNEI. The CDR3 length is 13 residues. The CDR3 reads CASSDARGHGYTF. In DNA form, the CDR3 reads TGTGCCAGCAGTGACGCGCGCGGTCATGGCTACACCTTC.

This clone was recorded at least ten times. The V and J genes are TRBV19 and TRBJ2-5, with 10 positions matching TRBD2. Looked up from germline, CDR1 is LNHDA and CDR2 is SQIVND (reference sequence). J lost 3 bases, V lost 7 bases, and 5 bases had no gene match. This CDR3 spans 14 amino acids. The CDR3, as DNA: TGTGCCAGTAAGAGTGGACTAGCGGAAGAGACCCAGTACTTC. Translating it yields CASKSGLAEETQYF.

This clone was seen only a few times. The chain is built from TRBV2 and TRBJ2-6; D not certain. Trimming pared 4 bases from V and 9 bases from J, leaving 16 bases between. CDR1 and CDR2 (germline): SNHLY, FYNNEI. This CDR3 is 15 amino acids long. The CDR3 sequence is CASSVEASGFNVLTF. For the CDR3, the DNA is TGTGCCAGCAGTGTCGAAGCCTCTGGGTTCAACGTCCTGACTTTC.

This clone has a count of ten or more. Other nucleotide sequences in the sample specify the same CDR3. The CDR3 sequence: CATSREPGGYEQFF. The CDR3 DNA is TGTGCCACCAGCAGAGAGCCAGGGGGCTATGAGCAGTTCTTC. This rearrangement joins TRBV15 to TRBJ2-1, with 8 bases lining up with TRBD1. Germline V gene data show CDR1 as LNHNV and CDR2 as YYDKDF (reference sequence). J lost 8 bases, V lost 0 bases, and 3 bases had no gene match. The CDR3 runs 14 residues.

The CDR3 region has the DNA TGTGCCAGCAGCTTAGGTCGGACTAGCGGCTACAATGAGCAGTTCTTC. Residues: CASSLGRTSGYNEQFF. V usage is TRBV11-2 and J usage is TRBJ2-1; 10 bases align to TRBD2. V lost 1 base to trimming and J lost 3 bases; unmatched junction nucleotides: 3. The CDR3 sequence is 16 residues long. Germline V gives CDR1 SGHAT, CDR2 FQNNGV.

This clone was found many times. V and J are TRBV4-1 and TRBJ2-3, with TRBD2 matching 7 bases. The CDR3 has 15 residues. J gave up 4 bases and V 3 bases, and 7 bases lay outside the gene matches. Germline V lookup: CDR1 MGHRA, CDR2 YSYEKL. The CDR3 loop is CASSQVGGGSDTQYF. The CDR3 coding sequence is TGCGCCAGCAGCCAGGTGGGGGGAGGGTCAGATACGCAGTATTTT.

A few counts support this clone. This chain links TRBV12-5 with TRBJ2-3; 7 positions agree with TRBD1. Germline V lookup: CDR1 LGHNT, CDR2 FRNRAP. The junction had 8 bases not matched to a gene; V was cut back by 0 bases and J by 5 bases. The CDR3 is 16 residues long. The CDR3, as DNA: TGTGCTAGTGGTTTGGTACCGGGACAGTTCGTAGATACGCAGTATTTT. Its translation: CASGLVPGQFVDTQYF.

The J gene is TRBJ2-7, the V gene TRBV20-1; no firm D call. The CDR3 runs to 12 residues. The V gene's germline CDR1 is DFQATT and CDR2 SNEGSKA (reference sequence). V dropped 0 bases and J dropped 6 bases, with 9 bases sitting between them. CDR3 loop: CSARDGYLEQYF. CDR3 DNA sequence: TGCAGTGCTAGAGATGGGTATCTCGAGCAGTACTTC.

This clone appeared a few times. At one end the junction does not follow the germline gene, possibly because of a read error. This chain links TRBV12-3 or TRBV12-4 with TRBJ2-3; the D is unclear. The CDR3 covers 12 residues. The CDR3 region is CASILNTYTQYF. CDR3 bases: TGTGCCAGCATTTTGAACACATATACGCAGTATTTT.

This clone was seen at least ten times. This sequence joins TRBV7-2 and TRBJ2-7; D might be TRBD2 (6 bases). The CDR3 runs 13 residues. V gave up 5 bases and J gave up 9 bases, with 17 bases separating them. CDR1 and CDR2 from the germline V gene are SGHTA and FQGNSA. CDR3 sequence reads: CASSVVGRDLQYF. Written as DNA, the CDR3 is TGTGCCAGCAGCGTCGTCGGGCGGGACCTGCAGTACTTC.

This clone has ten or more counts. The V call is TRBV12-3 or TRBV12-4, the J call TRBJ2-1, with D unclear. The CDR3 sequence is 12 residues long. V was trimmed by 3 bases and J by 8 bases, leaving 8 bases between them. CDR3 sequence: CASSLAPDEQFF. The CDR3 DNA is TGTGCCAGCAGTTTGGCCCCCGATGAGCAGTTCTTC.

The rearrangement links TRBV28 to TRBJ2-7, with 8 bases identical to TRBD1. V shed 2 bases, J shed 2 bases, and the junction held 5 bases outside the gene matches. CDR1 MDHEN and CDR2 SYDVKM come from the germline V gene. The CDR3 is 15 amino acids. The CDR3 sequence: CASSLIRQGTYEQYF. The CDR3 DNA reads as TGTGCCAGCAGTTTAATTCGACAGGGGACCTACGAGCAGTACTTC.

This clone was observed many times. The genes are TRBV5-4 and TRBJ2-2, with 13 bases matching TRBD2. The V segment lost 0 bases and the J segment 0 bases; nucleotides outside the gene matches: 8. The CDR3 is made up of 20 amino acids. CDR1 is SGHNT and CDR2 is YYREEE in the germline V gene (reference sequence). The CDR3 sequence is CASSLGLAGGQGPNTGELFF. The CDR3 nucleotides are TGTGCCAGCAGCTTGGGACTAGCGGGAGGCCAAGGGCCGAACACCGGGGAGCTGTTTTTT.

Ten or more counts support this clone. The rearrangement joins TRBV6-1 to TRBJ2-7; a possible D gene is TRBD1 (5 bases). This CDR3 comprises 15 residues. V gave up 4 bases and J gave up 3 bases, with 16 bases separating them. From germline, CDR1 is MNHNS and CDR2 SASEGT. CDR3 sequence reads: CASSVPLTDFYEQYF. In DNA form, the CDR3 reads TGTGCCAGCAGTGTCCCTCTGACAGATTTCTACGAGCAGTACTTC.

In DNA form, the CDR3 reads TGTGCCACCAGCGGCGGGACACTTGGGAACTATGGCTACACCTTC. Translating gives CATSGGTLGNYGYTF. The J gene is TRBJ1-2, the V gene TRBV15; D might be TRBD1 (6 bases). Trimming took off 5 bases at V and 2 bases at J, with 15 bases between the two ends. CDR1 and CDR2 (germline): LNHNV, YYDKDF (reference sequence). CDR3 length: 15 residues.

This clone was found many times. The chain recombines TRBV7-3 with TRBJ2-1; D not resolved. CDR3 length equals 17 residues. Trimming pared 2 bases from V and 2 bases from J, leaving 16 bases between. Germline values: CDR1 SGHTA, CDR2 FQGTGA. As DNA, the CDR3 is TGTGCCAGCAGCTTATGGTCCGGTGGAGCGACCTACAATGAGCAGTTCTTC. This gives the protein CASSLWSGGATYNEQFF. Full variable domain (rest looked up from reference TRBV7-3 and TRBJ2-1): GAGVSQTPSNKVTEKGKYVELRCDPISGHTALYWYRQSLGQGPEFLIYFQGTGAADDSGLPNDRFFAVRPEGSVSTLKIQRTERGDSAVYLCASSLWSGGATYNEQFFGPGTRLTVL.

This clone was seen a few times. The rearrangement joins TRBV4-3 to TRBJ1-5; 7 positions agree with TRBD1. The CDR3 covers 15 residues. The trim removed 4 bases at V and 3 bases at J, leaving 6 bases unmatched. The germline CDR1 and CDR2 sequences are LGHNA and YSLEER. In nucleotides, the CDR3 is TGCGCCAGCAGCCTTCTACAGGGGCCCAATCAGCCCCAGCATTTT. The encoded protein is CASSLLQGPNQPQHF.

This clone occurred many times. The chain carries TRBV11-1 and TRBJ2-1; the match to TRBD2 covers 9 bases. The V gene's germline CDR1 is SGHAT and CDR2 FQDESV (reference sequence). The trim removed 0 bases at V and 5 bases at J, leaving 8 bases unmatched. CDR3 length: 17 residues. The CDR3 here is CASSLARGGTGHNEQFF. The CDR3 DNA reads as TGTGCCAGCAGCTTAGCGCGGGGGGGCACTGGACACAATGAGCAGTTCTTC.

V is TRBV7-8 and J is TRBJ1-3, with no clear D. CDR3 length: 16 residues. V was pared by 0 bases and J by 0 bases, with 9 bases between. Germline V gene data show CDR1 as SGHVS and CDR2 as FQNEAQ. The CDR3 DNA follows: TGTGCCAGCAGCTTAGCTCTCACTTTCTCTGGAAACACCATATATTTT. This translates into CASSLALTFSGNTIYF.

The chain combines TRBV7-2 with TRBJ2-3; D is unclear. Trimming took off 1 base at V and 3 bases at J, with 5 bases between the two ends. CDR1 is SGHTA, CDR2 FQGNSA, per germline. The length of the CDR3 is 13 residues. The chain's CDR3 is CASSLVETDTQYF. CDR3 nucleotides: TGTGCCAGCAGCTTAGTGGAGACAGATACGCAGTATTTT.

This clone was seen at least ten times. The V gene is TRBV6-1, the J gene TRBJ1-2, with 9 bases fitting TRBD1. This CDR3 is 14 amino acids long. Germline CDR1 and CDR2: MNHNS and SASEGT. Trimming at V came to 8 bases and at J to 0 bases, leaving 4 bases not matched to a gene. This CDR3 is CASGGTGSNYGYTF. DNA for the CDR3: TGTGCCAGCGGGGGGACAGGGTCTAACTATGGCTACACCTTC.

Of note for this clone: With a much larger clone just one base away, this may be a read error. V gene TRBV7-2 combines with J gene TRBJ2-5; either TRBD1 or TRBD2 may supply D (5 bases each). This CDR3 comprises 13 residues. Germline values: CDR1 SGHTA, CDR2 FQGNSA. CDR3 DNA: TGTGCCAGCAGCTTGGGGCTCGGGGAGACCAAGTACTTC. Translating it yields CASSLGLGETKYF.